This TCR beta chain appears in the sequencing data of a study of cytomegalovirus exposure and HLA in healthy donors. General study findings and limits: The classifier was said to identify cytomegalovirus status with high specificity and sensitivity.

As regards this clone: Its cognate antigen is unknown.

The PCR employed 60 Vbeta primers together with 13 Jbeta primers. Clones were read by immunoSEQ multiplex PCR, and TCRdb kept only the in-frame ones, dropping some. The sample has roughly 100,000 clones; 65% are singletons. Germline assignment: CDR1 SEHNR and CDR2 FQNEAQ (reference sequence). With 5 bases removed from V and 7 bases from J, the gap between germline ends came to 12 bases. There are 13 residues in the CDR3. The chain uses TRBV7-9 and TRBJ1-5; D perhaps matches TRBD1 (5 bases). The sequencing input was PBMCs. The clonotype comes from a woman between 50 and 59 years old in good health and CMV-seropositive. The CDR3 DNA reads as TGTGCCAGCAGCCTGTGGGAGGGGCAGCCCCAGCATTTT. Amino acid sequence: CASSLWEGQPQHF.